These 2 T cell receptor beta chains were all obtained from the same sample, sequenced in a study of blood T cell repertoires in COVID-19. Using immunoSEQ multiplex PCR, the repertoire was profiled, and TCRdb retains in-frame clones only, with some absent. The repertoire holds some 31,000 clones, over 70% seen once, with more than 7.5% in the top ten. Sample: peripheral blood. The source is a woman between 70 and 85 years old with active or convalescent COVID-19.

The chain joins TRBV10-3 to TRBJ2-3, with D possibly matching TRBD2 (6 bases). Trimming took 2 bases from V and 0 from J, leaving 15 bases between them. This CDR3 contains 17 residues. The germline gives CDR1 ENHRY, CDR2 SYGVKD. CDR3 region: CAISETLRAGSTDTQYF. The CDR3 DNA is TGTGCCATCAGTGAGACCCTAAGGGCGGGGAGCACAGATACGCAGTATTTT.

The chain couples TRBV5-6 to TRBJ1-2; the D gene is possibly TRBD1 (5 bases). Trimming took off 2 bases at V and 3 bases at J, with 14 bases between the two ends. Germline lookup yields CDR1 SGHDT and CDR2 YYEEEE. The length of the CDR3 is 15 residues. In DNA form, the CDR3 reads TGTGCCAGCAGCTTATTTCAGGCGGGGCACTATGGCTACACCTTC. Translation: CASSLFQAGHYGYTF.